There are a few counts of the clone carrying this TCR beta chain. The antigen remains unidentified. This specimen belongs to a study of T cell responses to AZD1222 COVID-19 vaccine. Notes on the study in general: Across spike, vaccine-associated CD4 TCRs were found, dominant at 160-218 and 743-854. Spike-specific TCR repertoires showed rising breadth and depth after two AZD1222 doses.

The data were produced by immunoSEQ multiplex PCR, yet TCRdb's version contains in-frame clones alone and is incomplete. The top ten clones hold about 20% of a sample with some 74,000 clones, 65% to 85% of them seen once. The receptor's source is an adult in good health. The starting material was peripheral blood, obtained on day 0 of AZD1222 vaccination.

In DNA, the CDR3 is TGCGCCAGCAGCCAAGGTCTCATAAATCAGCCCCAGCATTTT. Its translation: CASSQGLINQPQHF. The chain is built from TRBV4-1 and TRBJ1-5; the D is unclear. The CDR3 has 14 residues. V was shortened by 1 base and J by 4 bases, with 8 bases between the two germline ends. Germline assignment: CDR1 MGHRA and CDR2 YSYEKL.